Listed below are T cell receptor beta chains from one sample, sequenced in a study of blood T cell repertoires in COVID-19. TCRdb keeps only in-frame clones here, not all; method: immunoSEQ multiplex PCR. Of fewer than 150,000 clones in the sample, under 90% were seen once. Material for sequencing was PBMCs or T cells enriched from blood (not recorded which). These receptors were obtained from a man aged 50 to 59 in a cohort exposed to, infected with or recovered from COVID-19 (not recorded which). CDR3s include the opening cysteine and the closing phenylalanine or tryptophan. The order of the fields is D gene, V gene, clone size, J gene, CDR3 DNA, CDR3 protein. D genes are given only for firm matches. Clone size is shown for a subset of rows, as once, few, many or a class of expanded clone.

d_call: TRBD2; v_call: TRBV30; clone_size: -; j_call: TRBJ2-1; cdr3_nt: TGTGCCTGGAGTTGGGGGGGTGAGCAGTTCTTC; cdr3_aa: CAWSWGGEQFF
d_call: TRBD2; v_call: TRBV28; clone_size: -; j_call: TRBJ2-3; cdr3_nt: TGTGCCAGCTCCCATAGCGGGAGGGCCTCAGATACGCAGTATTTT; cdr3_aa: CASSHSGRASDTQYF
d_call: -; v_call: TRBV6-5; clone_size: few; j_call: TRBJ2-7; cdr3_nt: TGTGCCAGCAGTTACTCCGCTAGGGAGACCTACGAGCAGTACTTC; cdr3_aa: CASSYSARETYEQYF
d_call: TRBD2; v_call: TRBV9; clone_size: -; j_call: TRBJ2-1; cdr3_nt: TGTGCCAGCAGCGTAGCTGGCGGGAGCTACAATGAGCAGTTCTTC; cdr3_aa: CASSVAGGSYNEQFF
d_call: -; v_call: TRBV6-5; clone_size: -; j_call: TRBJ2-7; cdr3_nt: TGTGCCAGCAGGGTCCGAGGCTACGAGCAGTACTTC; cdr3_aa: CASRVRGYEQYF
d_call: TRBD2; v_call: TRBV11-2; clone_size: -; j_call: TRBJ2-1; cdr3_nt: TGTGCCAGCAGGGATTTAGCGGGAGGGAGCCGCTACAATGAGCAGTTCTTC; cdr3_aa: CASRDLAGGSRYNEQFF
d_call: TRBD1; v_call: TRBV29-1; clone_size: -; j_call: TRBJ2-1; cdr3_nt: TGCAGCGTCCCAGGGACAGGAGAAAACTACAATGAGCAGTTCTTC; cdr3_aa: CSVPGTGENYNEQFF
d_call: -; v_call: TRBV7-2; clone_size: -; j_call: TRBJ1-2; cdr3_nt: TGTGCCAGCAGCTTAGGGGGGGGCGGGAGTGTACCCCGAGTCTATGGCTACACCTTC; cdr3_aa: CASSLGGGGSVPRVYGYTF
d_call: TRBD2; v_call: TRBV11-2; clone_size: -; j_call: TRBJ2-5; cdr3_nt: TGTGCCAGCAGCCCCGGGCATCCGGTGGCGGGAGCAGAGACCCAGTACTTC; cdr3_aa: CASSPGHPVAGAETQYF
d_call: -; v_call: TRBV27; clone_size: once; j_call: TRBJ1-4; cdr3_nt: TGTGCCAGCAGTTCACCCCCCCCGGCGGGGGCAGATGAAAAACTGTTTTTT; cdr3_aa: CASSSPPPAGADEKLFF
d_call: TRBD2; v_call: TRBV7-9; clone_size: -; j_call: TRBJ2-3; cdr3_nt: TGTGCCAGCAGCTTAGACGGGGGGTTAGATACGCAGTATTTT; cdr3_aa: CASSLDGGLDTQYF
d_call: -; v_call: TRBV7-7; clone_size: -; j_call: TRBJ2-1; cdr3_nt: TGTGCCAGCAGCTTACGGGAAAAAAATGAGCAGTTCTTC; cdr3_aa: CASSLREKNEQFF
d_call: -; v_call: TRBV28; clone_size: -; j_call: TRBJ2-3; cdr3_nt: TGTGCCAGCAGTACGGGAACAGCGGTAAATACGCAGTATTTT; cdr3_aa: CASSTGTAVNTQYF
d_call: -; v_call: TRBV5-1; clone_size: few; j_call: TRBJ1-6; cdr3_nt: TGCGCCAGCAGCTTAACATGGGGGGATTCACCCCTCCACTTT; cdr3_aa: CASSLTWGDSPLHF
d_call: TRBD1; v_call: TRBV18; clone_size: -; j_call: TRBJ1-2; cdr3_nt: TGTGCCAGCTCACGAGTTGTCAGGGGGGACTATGGCTACACCTTC; cdr3_aa: CASSRVVRGDYGYTF
d_call: TRBD1; v_call: TRBV7-9; clone_size: few; j_call: TRBJ1-1; cdr3_nt: TGTGCCAGCAGCTCCTTCGACAGGGTTAACACTGAAGCTTTCTTT; cdr3_aa: CASSSFDRVNTEAFF
d_call: TRBD1; v_call: TRBV7-9; clone_size: -; j_call: TRBJ1-2; cdr3_nt: TGTGCCAGCAGGAGACAGGGGCCGAACCGACCTAACTATGGCTACACCTTC; cdr3_aa: CASRRQGPNRPNYGYTF
d_call: TRBD2; v_call: TRBV9; clone_size: -; j_call: TRBJ2-5; cdr3_nt: TGTGCCAGCAGCGGACTAGCGGGAGATGGGGAGACCCAGTACTTC; cdr3_aa: CASSGLAGDGETQYF
d_call: TRBD2; v_call: TRBV6-5; clone_size: -; j_call: TRBJ2-3; cdr3_nt: TGTGCCAGCAGTTACGCGGGGGTCACAGATACGCAGTATTTT; cdr3_aa: CASSYAGVTDTQYF
d_call: TRBD2; v_call: TRBV3-1/TRBV3-2; clone_size: -; j_call: TRBJ2-5; cdr3_nt: TGTGCCAGCAGCTTGGGGGAGGGCCAAGAGACCCAGTACTTC; cdr3_aa: CASSLGEGQETQYF
d_call: -; v_call: TRBV6-5; clone_size: -; j_call: TRBJ1-1; cdr3_nt: TGTGCCAGCAGTAAAACACAGAGTCAGAACACTGAAGCTTTCTTT; cdr3_aa: CASSKTQSQNTEAFF
d_call: TRBD1; v_call: TRBV15; clone_size: -; j_call: TRBJ2-7; cdr3_nt: TGTGCCACCAGCAGGGACAGGGGGTCATTGGCGCAGTACTTC; cdr3_aa: CATSRDRGSLAQYF
d_call: -; v_call: TRBV7-9; clone_size: -; j_call: TRBJ2-2; cdr3_nt: TGTGCCAGCAGCCCCCAAACAGCGGGTGTCGGGGAGCTGTTTTTT; cdr3_aa: CASSPQTAGVGELFF
d_call: -; v_call: TRBV28; clone_size: -; j_call: TRBJ1-1; cdr3_nt: TGTGCCAGCAGTTCCGCGGGGTTCACTGAAGCTTTCTTT; cdr3_aa: CASSSAGFTEAFF
d_call: -; v_call: TRBV27; clone_size: -; j_call: TRBJ2-1; cdr3_nt: TGTGCCAGCAGCCCGACTAGTGGTTATGAGCAGTTCTTC; cdr3_aa: CASSPTSGYEQFF
d_call: -; v_call: TRBV4-3; clone_size: few; j_call: TRBJ1-2; cdr3_nt: TGCGCCAGCAGCCAAGAGGCCCAGAGTAGCGGCTACACCTTC; cdr3_aa: CASSQEAQSSGYTF
d_call: TRBD1; v_call: TRBV29-1; clone_size: -; j_call: TRBJ1-2; cdr3_nt: TGCAGCGTTGAAGACTTGACAGGGGTCTATGGCTACACCTTC; cdr3_aa: CSVEDLTGVYGYTF
d_call: -; v_call: TRBV25-1; clone_size: -; j_call: TRBJ1-6; cdr3_nt: TGTGCCAGCAGACCGCGAGGGGGTATAGCGAATTCACCCCTCCACTTT; cdr3_aa: CASRPRGGIANSPLHF
d_call: TRBD1; v_call: TRBV15; clone_size: -; j_call: TRBJ1-2; cdr3_nt: TGTGCCACCAGCAGAGTAGGGAAGACAGGGATACCCAACTATGGCTACACCTTC; cdr3_aa: CATSRVGKTGIPNYGYTF
d_call: TRBD1; v_call: TRBV19; clone_size: -; j_call: TRBJ2-5; cdr3_nt: TGTGCCAGTGCCGACAGGGCAGGAGAGACCCAGTACTTC; cdr3_aa: CASADRAGETQYF
d_call: TRBD1; v_call: TRBV10-3; clone_size: -; j_call: TRBJ1-2; cdr3_nt: TGTGCCATCAGTGAGTCGTCACAGGGGGGTGGCTACACCTTC; cdr3_aa: CAISESSQGGGYTF
d_call: -; v_call: TRBV12-3/TRBV12-4; clone_size: -; j_call: TRBJ1-2; cdr3_nt: TGTGCCAGCAGTTTATCCGGGAACTATGGCTACACCTTC; cdr3_aa: CASSLSGNYGYTF
d_call: -; v_call: TRBV27; clone_size: -; j_call: TRBJ1-4; cdr3_nt: TGTGCCAGCAGTTTATACGGACTAGCAACTAATGAAAAACTGTTTTTT; cdr3_aa: CASSLYGLATNEKLFF
d_call: TRBD1; v_call: TRBV5-4; clone_size: once; j_call: TRBJ2-2; cdr3_nt: TGTGCCAGCAGCCCCTGGGACAGTCCTTTCAACACCGGGGAGCTGTTTTTT; cdr3_aa: CASSPWDSPFNTGELFF
d_call: TRBD2; v_call: TRBV2; clone_size: once; j_call: TRBJ2-1; cdr3_nt: TGTGCCAGCAGTAGGACTAGCGGGGTCTACAATGAGCAGTTCTTC; cdr3_aa: CASSRTSGVYNEQFF
d_call: TRBD2; v_call: TRBV10-3; clone_size: -; j_call: TRBJ2-7; cdr3_nt: TGTGCCATCAGTGAGGGTCGGGGAGGGGCCTCCTACGAGCAGTACTTC; cdr3_aa: CAISEGRGGASYEQYF
d_call: -; v_call: TRBV5-1; clone_size: -; j_call: TRBJ1-4; cdr3_nt: TGCGCCAGCAGCCCATACGCCGGGGGGACTAATGAAAAACTGTTTTTT; cdr3_aa: CASSPYAGGTNEKLFF
d_call: TRBD1; v_call: TRBV6-2/TRBV6-3; clone_size: -; j_call: TRBJ1-2; cdr3_nt: TGTGCCAGCAGTCGTCAACAGGGGTATGGCTACACCTTC; cdr3_aa: CASSRQQGYGYTF
d_call: TRBD2; v_call: TRBV6-1; clone_size: -; j_call: TRBJ2-3; cdr3_nt: TGTGCCAGCAGTGAATACGGGGGGTTTAGCACAGATACGCAGTATTTT; cdr3_aa: CASSEYGGFSTDTQYF
d_call: -; v_call: TRBV5-1; clone_size: -; j_call: TRBJ2-5; cdr3_nt: TGCGCCAGCAGCTTGGTGGGGGGCCAAGAGACCCAGTACTTC; cdr3_aa: CASSLVGGQETQYF
d_call: -; v_call: TRBV11-2; clone_size: -; j_call: TRBJ1-1; cdr3_nt: TGTGCCAGTTCGAAATCCGGGAGACGGATGAACACTGAAGCTTTCTTT; cdr3_aa: CASSKSGRRMNTEAFF
d_call: -; v_call: TRBV10-2; clone_size: -; j_call: TRBJ2-3; cdr3_nt: TGCGCCAGCAGTGATTTCAGGGGTAGCACAGATACGCAGTATTTT; cdr3_aa: CASSDFRGSTDTQYF
d_call: -; v_call: TRBV7-9; clone_size: once; j_call: TRBJ2-1; cdr3_nt: TGTGCCAGCAGCTCAGATAAACAGGTTAGCTCCTACAATGAGCAGTTCTTC; cdr3_aa: CASSSDKQVSSYNEQFF
d_call: TRBD1; v_call: TRBV5-4; clone_size: -; j_call: TRBJ1-2; cdr3_nt: TGTGCCAGCAGCTCCCGACAGGGTTATGGCTACACCTTC; cdr3_aa: CASSSRQGYGYTF
d_call: TRBD1; v_call: TRBV19; clone_size: -; j_call: TRBJ1-2; cdr3_nt: TGTGCCAGTAGTACTACCGGGACAGTCTATGGCTACACCTTC; cdr3_aa: CASSTTGTVYGYTF
d_call: -; v_call: TRBV4-1; clone_size: -; j_call: TRBJ2-7; cdr3_nt: TGCGCCAGCCCGAGCGCCTACGAGCAGTACTTC; cdr3_aa: CASPSAYEQYF
d_call: -; v_call: TRBV5-1; clone_size: -; j_call: TRBJ1-6; cdr3_nt: TGCGCCAGCAGCTTGGGGGCAGGTTTCAATTCACCCCTCCACTTT; cdr3_aa: CASSLGAGFNSPLHF
d_call: -; v_call: TRBV29-1; clone_size: -; j_call: TRBJ2-7; cdr3_nt: TGCAGCGTTGCAGGAGGGGTTCTCAGGGAGCAGTACTTC; cdr3_aa: CSVAGGVLREQYF
d_call: TRBD2; v_call: TRBV29-1; clone_size: few; j_call: TRBJ2-5; cdr3_nt: TGCAGCGTTGGGGCTAGCGGGAGGGTAGAGACCCAGTACTTC; cdr3_aa: CSVGASGRVETQYF